This T cell receptor (beta chain) emerged from a study of T cells after posttransplantation cyclophosphamide. Clones were sequenced by immunoSEQ multiplex PCR, and TCRdb holds only the in-frame ones, with some missing. The data show roughly 12,000 clones, with none appearing a single time. The CDR3 loop spans 13 amino acids. V dropped 4 bases and J dropped 8 bases, with 11 bases sitting between them. Germline V lookup: CDR1 LGHNT, CDR2 FRNRAP. In its sample, this clone was seen many times. A marrow graft followed busulfan-fludarabine conditioning, with cyclophosphamide on days +3 and +4. The specimen comprised PBMCs, sampled after allogeneic stem cell transplant with posttransplant cyclophosphamide. This TCR derives from a female patient in her 40s who received an allogeneic stem cell transplant from a related donor, was CMV-positive, and had acute GVHD only. The T cells may partly be graft donor cells. The J gene is TRBJ1-4, the V gene TRBV12-5; D not certain. The CDR3 is CASGSRTEEKLFF. The CDR3 DNA reads TGTGCTAGTGGTTCCCGGACTGAGGAAAAACTGTTTTTT.